A single T cell receptor beta chain is shown here with its context. Its antigen is not yet known. No quality values exist for individual bases; no much larger clone is one base distant. The donors were included in the validation cohort of around 120 subjects, a group kept apart from the roughly 700-subject first cohort. The method was the immunoSEQ multiplex PCR assay. From the authors' description of their analysis: A statistical classification framework was built for diagnosing cytomegalovirus status from the catalog of TCR beta chain sequences. TCRdb mirrors the immuneACCESS table, restricted to in-frame sequences. Some clones are absent from its copies; in checked studies, under half trace to an unresolved V gene, and the reason for the others is unknown. D and trimming were read from the DNA, whereas the V and J calls and clone size are those reported in that table. The sample yields about 190,000 clones; more than 75% were counted once. Approximately 1.5% of the sample is held by the ten biggest clonotypes.

The sample is drawn from a study of cytomegalovirus exposure and HLA in healthy donors (dated by TCRdb to 2016 to 2017). At the level of the whole study: The 670 or so repertoires of the first cohort and the roughly 110 validation repertoires were produced on the same platform, according to a later analysis. The aim of the study was to test whether cataloging public T cell receptors could identify signatures of past pathogen exposure. Besides the first cohort of roughly 700 subjects, a separate validation cohort made up of over 100 different subjects was used. High-throughput TCR immunosequencing, statistical association of individual TCRs with disease status, and machine learning were combined to predict cytomegalovirus infection status.

Clipping removes 5 bases from V and 0 bases from J, with 2 as the unmatched junction base count. There are 15 amino acids in the CDR3, from cysteine to phenylalanine inclusive. The sequence is cut down to CDR3 DNA, 45 bases in frame from base 1. Reading the germline V gene (reference sequence) gives CDR1 WNHNN and CDR2 SYGVQD. On the study overall, not on this receptor specifically: The classifier was reported to diagnose cytomegalovirus status with high specificity and sensitivity in both the original cohort and the validation cohort. Across donors, most TCR sequences were observed very rarely, whereas some public TCRs were present in many individuals. A later analysis had no HLA typing for the validation cohort, so co-occurrence there was scored across all 110 or so repertoires. The study listed 150 to 200 TCR beta chains as associated with cytomegalovirus. According to the authors, the approach could potentially be generalized to other disease states and immunological phenotypes. Three of the identified cytomegalovirus-associated TCR beta chains were confirmed in vitro to be specific for cytomegalovirus antigens. Subsequent analysis determined that TCRs grouped into clusters in the first cohort also showed a tendency toward co-occurrence across the 120 or so validation repertoires, and about 94% of cluster scores exceeded 0.

The sequencing input was PBMCs. This clonotype was obtained from a woman younger than 35 in good health and CMV-seronegative. The receptor chain draws on TRBV10-1 and TRBJ2-1, with 9 bases in between that match TRBD2. DNA sequence: TGCGCCAGCAGTACGACTAGCGGCTCCTACAATGAGCAGTTCTTC. The translation is CASSTTSGSYNEQFF.